These 5 T cell receptor beta chains share one sample of origin, sequenced in a study of OX40 agonist ivuxolimab in advanced cancers. Measured with immunoSEQ multiplex PCR; TCRdb has only the in-frame clones, and not every one. The data hold 65,000 to 75,000 clones, with 80% to 90% observed a single time. The sample here was CD4+ or CD8+ T cells sorted from blood, taken in a trial of the OX40 agonist ivuxolimab. The origin of the receptors is an adult with an advanced solid tumor such as melanoma, head and neck, liver or kidney cancer.

The count of this clone is one. This same CDR3 is encoded by further DNA sequences in the sample. This rearrangement joins TRBV29-1 to TRBJ2-4, with D perhaps matching TRBD1 (6 bases). CDR3 length: 15 amino acids. The V end lost 4 bases, the J end lost 0 bases, and 13 bases lay between the germline ends. The germline V gene has CDR1 SQVTM and CDR2 ANQGSEA. The CDR3 DNA is TGCAGCGTTGTTCGGGACATTCTAGCCAAAAACATTCAGTACTTC. It translates to CSVVRDILAKNIQYF. Full variable domain (rest looked up from reference TRBV29-1 and TRBJ2-4): SAVISQKPSRDICQRGTSLTIQCQVDSQVTMMFWYRQQPGQSLTLIATANQGSEATYESGFVIDKFPISRPNLTFSTLTVSNMSPEDSSIYLCSVVRDILAKNIQYFGAGTRLSVL.

The CDR3: CSASTRSPDTQYF. The DNA of the CDR3 is TGCAGCGCCTCGACTCGATCGCCAGATACGCAGTATTTT. The V and J genes are TRBV29-1 and TRBJ2-3; no clear D. The CDR3 loop spans 13 amino acids. Between the trimmed V and J ends, which lost 7 bases and 4 bases, there was a span of 15 bases. In germline, CDR1 is SQVTM, CDR2 ANQGSEA.

This clone is a singleton in its sample. The chain couples TRBV9 to TRBJ2-2, with D possibly matching TRBD2 (6 bases). The germline gives CDR1 SGDLS, CDR2 YYNGEE. Deletions cut 6 bases from V and 5 bases from J, with 8 bases between. The CDR3 consists of 12 residues. As DNA, the CDR3 is TGTGCCAGCACCGCGGGGACCGGGGAGCTGTTTTTT. Translated, it gives CASTAGTGELFF.

This clone showed up just once. This chain uses TRBV7-6 with TRBJ2-3, with TRBD2 matching over 7 bases. The junction had 7 bases not matched to a gene; V was cut back by 1 base and J by 0 bases. CDR1 and CDR2 (germline): SGHVS, FNYEAQ. The CDR3 covers 17 residues. Written as DNA, the CDR3 is TGTGCCAGCAGCTTAGAGGGCGGGGGACTTAGCACAGATACGCAGTATTTT. Protein sequence: CASSLEGGGLSTDTQYF.

This clone appeared a few times. V gene TRBV27 combines with J gene TRBJ2-6, with D perhaps matching TRBD1 (5 bases). Between the trimmed V and J ends, which lost 6 bases and 2 bases, there was a span of 11 bases. This CDR3 region has 15 residues. Germline CDR1 and CDR2: MNHEY and SMNVEV (reference sequence). CDR3 in DNA: TGTGCCAGCAGACCAGGGCTTGCTGGGGCCAACGTCCTGACTTTC. Amino acids: CASRPGLAGANVLTF.